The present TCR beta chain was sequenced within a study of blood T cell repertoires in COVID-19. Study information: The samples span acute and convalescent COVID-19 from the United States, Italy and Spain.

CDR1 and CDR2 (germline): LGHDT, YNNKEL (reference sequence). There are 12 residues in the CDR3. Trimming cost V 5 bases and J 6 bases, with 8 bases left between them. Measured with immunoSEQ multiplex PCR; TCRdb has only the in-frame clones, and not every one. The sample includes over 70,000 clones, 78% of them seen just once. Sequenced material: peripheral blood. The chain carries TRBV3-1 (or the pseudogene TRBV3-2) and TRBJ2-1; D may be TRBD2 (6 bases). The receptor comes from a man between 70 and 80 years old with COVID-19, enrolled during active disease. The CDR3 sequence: CASSRDFNEQFF. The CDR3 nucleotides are TGTGCCAGCAGCAGGGACTTCAATGAGCAGTTCTTC.